The 11 T cell receptor beta chains below come from one sample, sequenced in a study of T-cell reconstitution after alpha-beta-depleted transplantation in children. As it was prepared, the TCRbeta library received unique molecular identifiers. TCRdb re-called the PCR reads with MiXCR, one entry per CDR3 protein. The sample yields 490,000 or so distinct CDR3 sequences, about 11% seen once. This specimen was PBMCs, taken before TCRalphabeta/CD19-depleted stem cell transplant. The source is a child aged 2-15 years with inherited bone marrow failure, due to receive a stem cell transplant.

This clonotype was picked up many times. CDR3: CSVAPGLATNEQFF. CDR3 coding DNA: TGCAGCGTTGCACCGGGACTAGCGACGAATGAGCAGTTCTTC. J is TRBJ2-1 and V is TRBV29-1; 10 positions agree with TRBD2. The germline V gene has CDR1 SQVTM and CDR2 ANQGSEA. The junction had 7 bases not matched to a gene; V was cut back by 4 bases and J by 7 bases. The length of the CDR3 is 14 residues.

The chain is built from TRBV15 and TRBJ2-5, with 12 bases matching TRBD2. The CDR3 consists of 17 residues. The germline V gene has CDR1 LNHNV and CDR2 YYDKDF (reference sequence). Trimming removed 0 bases from V and 1 base from J; junction bases left unmatched: 3. CDR3 nucleotide sequence: TGTGCCACCAGCAGAGAAGTGGGACTAGCGGGCCAAGAGACCCAGTACTTC. It codes for CATSREVGLAGQETQYF. The whole variable domain, filled in from reference TRBV15 and TRBJ2-5, reads DAMVIQNPRYQVTQFGKPVTLSCSQTLNHNVMYWYQQKSSQAPKLLFHYYDKDFNNEADTPDNFQSRRPNTSFCFLDIRSPGLGDTAMYLCATSREVGLAGQETQYFGPGTRLLVL.

The sample holds many counts of this clonotype. The V gene is TRBV7-2, the J gene TRBJ1-1; 7 nucleotides align to TRBD1. The CDR3 sequence is 13 residues long. Trimming cost V 3 bases and J 11 bases; bases outside gene matches: 9. Germline-derived CDR1 and CDR2 are SGHTA and FQGNSA. CDR3 residues: CASSFEGARTAFF. The DNA of the CDR3 is TGTGCCAGCAGCTTTGAGGGGGCGCGCACGGCTTTCTTT.

In this sample, this clonotype turned up many times. This chain connects TRBV2 to TRBJ2-5; D possibly corresponds to TRBD2 (5 bases). V was pared by 3 bases and J by 0 bases, with 17 bases between. Per germline, CDR1 SNHLY and CDR2 FYNNEI. The CDR3 extends over 17 amino acids. This chain's CDR3 is CASSDLVTGVYQETQYF. CDR3 DNA sequence: TGTGCCAGCAGTGATCTGGTGACCGGGGTCTACCAAGAGACCCAGTACTTC.

This clonotype was counted at least ten times. This rearrangement joins TRBV27 to TRBJ2-1, with D perhaps being TRBD1 or TRBD2 (5 bases each). CDR1 and CDR2 from the germline V gene are MNHEY and SMNVEV (reference sequence). The V end was cut by 2 bases, the J end by 5 bases, with 10 bases between. This CDR3 region has 14 residues. The DNA of the CDR3 is TGTGCCAGCAGTTTACTAGTGGGGGACAATGAGCAGTTCTTC. Its protein product is CASSLLVGDNEQFF.

This clonotype was picked up many times. V usage is TRBV20-1 and J usage is TRBJ1-5; a possible D gene is TRBD1 (5 bases). The CDR3 has 17 amino acids. CDR1 and CDR2 from the germline V gene are DFQATT and SNEGSKA (reference sequence). Trimming removed 6 bases at V and 2 bases at J, with 23 bases between. The CDR3 DNA reads as TGCAGTGCCCGAACCTGGACGACCGGGGCCGGCAATCAGCCCCAGCATTTT. This gives the protein CSARTWTTGAGNQPQHF.

This clonotype was seen at least ten times. The chain combines TRBV27 with TRBJ2-1; weak D call: TRBD2 (5 bases). The CDR3 is 15 amino acids. CDR1 is MNHEY, CDR2 SMNVEV, per germline (reference sequence). Trimming left V 2 bases short and J 2 bases short, with 10 bases between. CDR3 coding DNA: TGTGCCAGCAGTTTAGAGGGAGCGGCCTACAATGAGCAGTTCTTC. This sequence encodes CASSLEGAAYNEQFF.

V and J are TRBV30 and TRBJ1-1; TRBD1 aligns across 10 bases. Germline CDR1 is GTSNPN and CDR2 is SVGIG (reference sequence). The CDR3 covers 15 residues. The junction had 12 bases not matched to a gene; V was cut back by 4 bases and J by 7 bases. CDR3 sequence (DNA): TGTGCCTGGAAGGTGGTCCGGACAGGGGGTAGTGAAGCTTTCTTT. Encoded protein: CAWKVVRTGGSEAFF.

With respect to this clonotype: A far larger clone is off by one base, so a read error is likely. The chain employs TRBV27 and TRBJ2-7, with D perhaps matching TRBD1 (6 bases). Trimming took 5 bases from V and 2 from J, leaving 10 bases between them. The CDR3 totals 13 residues. In germline, CDR1 is MNHEY, CDR2 SMNVEV (reference sequence). CDR3 nucleotides: TGTGCCAGCAGTCGACAGGCCCCCTACGAGCAGTACTTC. Protein sequence: CASSRQAPYEQYF.

V and J are TRBV29-1 and TRBJ2-7, with no clear D. CDR1 is SQVTM and CDR2 is ANQGSEA in the germline V gene. This CDR3 is 13 amino acids long. V was pared by 4 bases and J by 2 bases, with 12 bases between. Here the CDR3 reads CSVGPPSTYEQYF. The CDR3 coding sequence is TGCAGCGTTGGTCCCCCCAGCACCTACGAGCAGTACTTC.

There are many counts of this clonotype. The rearrangement joins TRBV4-1 to TRBJ2-1, with D tentatively TRBD1 or TRBD2 (5 bases each). V was trimmed by 2 bases and J by 6 bases, leaving 8 bases between them. The germline CDR1 and CDR2 sequences are MGHRA and YSYEKL. The CDR3 is 13 amino acids. As DNA, the CDR3 is TGCGCCAGCAGCCAAAGGGACGCCAATGAGCAGTTCTTC. Encoded protein: CASSQRDANEQFF.